This T cell receptor (beta chain) was documented in a study of PD-L1 blockade in urothelial cancer. Across the whole study: About 90% of the roughly 29 patients were men who had bladder-origin urothelial cancer. A median about 150,000 T cells were found in blood samples.

The data were produced by immunoSEQ multiplex PCR, yet TCRdb's version contains in-frame clones alone and is incomplete. This table holds some 89,000 clones, about 83% found once. As to time point: pretreatment peripheral blood. In the case of this clone: At one boundary the junction diverges from the germline segment, which might be a read error.

The receptor was isolated from a man between 60 and 75 years old with urothelial cancer. This specimen consisted of PBMCs, obtained around atezolizumab (anti-PD-L1) treatment.

CDR3 nucleotide sequence: TGTGCCAGCAGTGAATCATGGACTAGCGGAGGTCACCGGGGAGCTGTTTTT. It codes for CASSESWTSGGHRGAVF. The J gene is TRBJ2-2, the V gene TRBV2; 10 bases map to TRBD2. The CDR3 sequence is 17 residues long. CDR1 is SNHLY, CDR2 FYNNEI, per germline.